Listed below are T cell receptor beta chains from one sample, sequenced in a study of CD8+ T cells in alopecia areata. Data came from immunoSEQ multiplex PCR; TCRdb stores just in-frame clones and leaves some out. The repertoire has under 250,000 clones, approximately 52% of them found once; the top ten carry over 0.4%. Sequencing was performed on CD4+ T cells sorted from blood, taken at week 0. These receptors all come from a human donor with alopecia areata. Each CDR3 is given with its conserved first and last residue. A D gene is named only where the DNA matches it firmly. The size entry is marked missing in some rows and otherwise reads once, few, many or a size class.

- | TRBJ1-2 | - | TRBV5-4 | TGTGCCAGCAGCCCTGGACAGTTTATCTATGGCTACACCTTC | CASSPGQFIYGYTF
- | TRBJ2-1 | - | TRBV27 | TGTGCCAGCAGTTTTGATCGGGGGGCGAACAATGAGCAGTTCTTC | CASSFDRGANNEQFF
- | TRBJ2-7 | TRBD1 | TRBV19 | TGTGCCAGTAGTAACCCCGGACAGGCCGACTACGAGCAGTACTTC | CASSNPGQADYEQYF
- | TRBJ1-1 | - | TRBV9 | TGTGCCAGCAGCGAGACGGGGCACACTGAAGCTTTCTTT | CASSETGHTEAFF
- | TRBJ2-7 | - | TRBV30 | TGTGCCTGGAGTGGCCTAGGGTACGAGCAGTACTTC | CAWSGLGYEQYF
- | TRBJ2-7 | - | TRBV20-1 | TGCAGTGCTAGAGCCAGATACGAGCAGTACTTC | CSARARYEQYF
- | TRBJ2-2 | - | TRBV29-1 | TGCAGCGTTAATCGACAGGCCCAAGGGATCGGGGAGCTGTTTTTT | CSVNRQAQGIGELFF
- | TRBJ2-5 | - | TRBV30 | TGTGCCTGGAGTGTTAAAGAGACCCAGTACTTC | CAWSVKETQYF
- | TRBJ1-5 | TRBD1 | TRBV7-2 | TGTGCCAGCAGCTTATGGGGACAGGTAAATCAGCCCCAGCATTTT | CASSLWGQVNQPQHF
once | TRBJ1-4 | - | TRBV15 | TGTGCCACCAGCAGAGATCGGGATGGGACCGAGGCTGAAAAACTGTTTTTT | CATSRDRDGTEAEKLFF
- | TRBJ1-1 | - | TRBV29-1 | TGCAGCGTCGGGAGGAACACTGAAGCTTTCTTT | CSVGRNTEAFF
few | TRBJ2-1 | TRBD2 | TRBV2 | TGTGCCAGCAGTCGACTAGCGTTGGGGGAGGAGCAGTTCTTC | CASSRLALGEEQFF
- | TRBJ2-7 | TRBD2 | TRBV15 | TGTGCCACCAGCCGCGACCCTGCGTCAGGCGGGAGGCTTAACTTC | CATSRDPASGGRLNF
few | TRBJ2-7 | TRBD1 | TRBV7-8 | TGTGCCAGCAGCTTGACCGGGACAGGGCTTACCTACGAGCAGTACTTC | CASSLTGTGLTYEQYF
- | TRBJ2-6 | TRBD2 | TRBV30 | TGTGCCCGAGCTCTAGCGGGAGGTGGGGCCAACGTCCTGACTTTC | CARALAGGGANVLTF
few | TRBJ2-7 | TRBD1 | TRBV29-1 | TGCAGCGTTGAACCGACAGGGGTAGGGTACGAGCAGTACTTC | CSVEPTGVGYEQYF
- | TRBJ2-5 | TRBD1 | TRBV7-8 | TGTGCCAGCAGCTTAGTATACGACAGGGCGGGGACCCAGTACTTC | CASSLVYDRAGTQYF
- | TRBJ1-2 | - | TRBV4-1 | TGCGCCAGCAGCCAAGATAAGAGACAGAACTATGGCTACACCTTC | CASSQDKRQNYGYTF
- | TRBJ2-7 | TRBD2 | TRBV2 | TGTGCCAGCGGGACTAGCGGGTTCTCCTACGAGCAGTACTTC | CASGTSGFSYEQYF
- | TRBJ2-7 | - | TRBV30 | TGTGCCTGGAAAGAGTTGGGATCCCACTACGAGCAGTACTTC | CAWKELGSHYEQYF
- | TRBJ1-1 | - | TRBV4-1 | TGCGCCAGCAGATACTTGGGGGGGAGAACTGAAGCTTTCTTT | CASRYLGGRTEAFF
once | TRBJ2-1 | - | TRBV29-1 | TGCAGCGTTCCGACAGCCCTAAACAATGAGCAGTTCTTC | CSVPTALNNEQFF
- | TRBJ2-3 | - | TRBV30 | TGTGCCTGGAGTAACAGCCCGGGGGGCACAGATACGCAGTATTTT | CAWSNSPGGTDTQYF
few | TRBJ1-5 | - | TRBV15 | TGTGCCACCACCCAAAAGGGGAATCAGCCCCAGCATTTT | CATTQKGNQPQHF
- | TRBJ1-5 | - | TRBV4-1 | TGCGCCAGCAGCCAGGTGCTAGGGGGCAATCAGCCCCAGCATTTT | CASSQVLGGNQPQHF
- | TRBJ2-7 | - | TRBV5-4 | TGTGCCAGCAGCAACGGACTTATGGTCTACGAGCAGTACTTC | CASSNGLMVYEQYF
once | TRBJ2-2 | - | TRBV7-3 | TGTGCCAGCAGCCGGGGCCCCGCGAACACCGGGGAGCTGTTTTTT | CASSRGPANTGELFF
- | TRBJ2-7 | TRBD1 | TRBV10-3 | TGTGCCATCAGTGAGGGTGGACAGGGGGGATTGTACGAGCAGTACTTC | CAISEGGQGGLYEQYF
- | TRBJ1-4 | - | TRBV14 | TGTGCCAGCAGCCAAGAACCCGTGACAGTCAAAAGTGAAAAACTGTTTTTT | CASSQEPVTVKSEKLFF
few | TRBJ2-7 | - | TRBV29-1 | TGCAGCGTTGAAAATACAGGACCTGAGCAGTACTTC | CSVENTGPEQYF
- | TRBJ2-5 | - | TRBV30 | TGTGCCTGGAGTGACCAAGAGACCCAGTACTTC | CAWSDQETQYF
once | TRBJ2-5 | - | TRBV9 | TGTGCCAGCAGCGCCCATTTGGTAGGGGCTACGGGGGAGACCCAGTACTTC | CASSAHLVGATGETQYF
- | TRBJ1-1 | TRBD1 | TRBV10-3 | TGTGCCATCAGTCGACAGGGAAGAACTGAAGCTTTCTTT | CAISRQGRTEAFF
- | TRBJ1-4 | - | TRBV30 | TGTGCCTGGAGTGTAGCCGGGCCCAGTGGGAAACTGTTTTTT | CAWSVAGPSGKLFF
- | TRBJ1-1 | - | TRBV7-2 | TGTGCCAGCAGTCGGGTAGGAACAAACACTGAAGCTTTCTTT | CASSRVGTNTEAFF
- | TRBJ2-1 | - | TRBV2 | TGTGCCAGCAGTGAAACGGCCGCTCGGGGGCAGTTCTTC | CASSETAARGQFF
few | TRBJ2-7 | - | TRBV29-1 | TGCAGCGGTTCTGCCGGGAGCTCCTACGAGCAGTACTTC | CSGSAGSSYEQYF
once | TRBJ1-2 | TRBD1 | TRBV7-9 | TGTGCCAGCAGCCGACAGGGCAACTATGGCTACACCTTC | CASSRQGNYGYTF
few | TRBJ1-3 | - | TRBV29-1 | TGCAGCGCTTCCAGGGGCAACTCTGGAAACACCATATATTTT | CSASRGNSGNTIYF
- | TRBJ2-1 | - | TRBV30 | TGTGCCTGGAGTGTCTCTCTGGGTGAGCAGTTCTTC | CAWSVSLGEQFF
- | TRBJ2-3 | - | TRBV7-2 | TGTGCCAGCAGCCAAATCCCGGGACTAGATACGCAGTATTTT | CASSQIPGLDTQYF
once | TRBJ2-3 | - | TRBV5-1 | TGCGCCAGCAGCTTCTATGCGGGGCCCACAGATACGCAGTATTTT | CASSFYAGPTDTQYF
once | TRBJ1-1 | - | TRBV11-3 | TGTGCCAGCAGCCTCACAGGCGTCACTGAAGCTTTCTTT | CASSLTGVTEAFF
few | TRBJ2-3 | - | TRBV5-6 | TGTGCCAGCAGTCCTAGCGGCACAGATACGCAGTATTTT | CASSPSGTDTQYF
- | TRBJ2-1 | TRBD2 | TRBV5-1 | TGCGCCAGCAGCCGGACCGGGACTAGCGGGAGTGGCACCTACAATGAGCAGTTCTTC | CASSRTGTSGSGTYNEQFF
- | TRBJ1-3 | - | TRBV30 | TGTGCCTGGAGTCAAATCGGCTCTGGAAACACCATATATTTT | CAWSQIGSGNTIYF
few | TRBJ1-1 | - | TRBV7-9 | TGTGCCAGCAGCCCAATTGCACGGTCCGAGGAAGCTTTCTTT | CASSPIARSEEAFF
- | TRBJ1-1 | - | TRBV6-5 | TGTGCCAGCAGTTACGTTTCACAGAACACTGAAGCTTTCTTT | CASSYVSQNTEAFF
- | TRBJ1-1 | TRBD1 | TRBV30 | TGTGCCTGGAGTGTACGACAGGGGGTTATCATGAACACTGAAGCTTTCTTT | CAWSVRQGVIMNTEAFF
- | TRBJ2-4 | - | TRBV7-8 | TGTGCCAGCAGCCCCCCCTCCAGGGGAGGAAACATTCAGTACTTC | CASSPPSRGGNIQYF
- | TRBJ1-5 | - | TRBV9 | TGTGCCAGCAGCGTAGGGGGCAGCTTAAGGCCCCAGCATTTT | CASSVGGSLRPQHF
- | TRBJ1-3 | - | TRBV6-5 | TGTGCCAGCAGATTGAGCTCTGGAAACACCATATATTTT | CASRLSSGNTIYF
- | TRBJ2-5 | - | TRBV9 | TGTGCCAGCAGCCCCCTCCCCGATTCAGGCACCCCCGGGGAGACCCAGTACTTC | CASSPLPDSGTPGETQYF